This record concerns one T cell receptor (beta chain) sequence. Its specificity is not known. This sample is drawn from a study of shared clonotypes between healthy human individuals. Study-wide results and limits: With a handful of donors compared, about 5% of naive CD4 clonotypes were shared.

Only CD45RO-negative cells positively selected for CCR7 counted as naive CD8 cells, so terminally differentiated effector memory CD45RA+ cells were excluded. A deep-level run was used for the assay. Sequenced by immunoSEQ multiplex PCR; TCRdb stores in-frame clones only, minus some. The sample comprises about 2 million clones, approximately 94% of which are singletons, and roughly 1.1% rests with the top ten. The V and J ends lost 0 bases and 1 base, in that order; junction bases with no gene match: 2. The CDR3 is made up of 17 amino acids. Germline V lookup: CDR1 ENHRY, CDR2 SYGVKD. The clonotype originates from a man aged 18-30 years in good health. Sequencing was performed on naive CD8+ T cells sorted from blood. The genes are TRBV10-3 and TRBJ2-3; 12 bases match TRBD2. The CDR3 DNA sequence: TGTGCCATCAGTGAGTCTTCTAGCGGGAGGGGCACAGATACGCAGTATTTT. As protein: CAISESSSGRGTDTQYF.